This TCR beta chain emerged from a study of blood T cells in healthy people across ages. Across the study: About one barcoded beta molecule per two T cells was the capture yield of template switching.

The study isolated at least 7 million PBMCs from each sample. Together with a sample-barcoded 5' primer, a J-beta primer mix was included in a second PCR lasting roughly 6 to 12 cycles. TCRdb fed the 5' RACE reads into MiXCR, producing one record per CDR3 protein. This table holds approximately 800,000 distinct CDR3 sequences, around 34% found once. A few counts support this clonotype. The length of the CDR3 is 13 residues. The V and J ends lost 2 bases and 3 bases respectively, with 7 bases between them. Germline lookup yields CDR1 MNHEY and CDR2 SVGAGI. The specimen was blood. The chain joins TRBV6-5 to TRBJ1-1, with D possibly matching TRBD1 (5 bases). This TCR derives from a man between 18 and 29 years old in good health. For the CDR3, the DNA is TGTGCCAGCAGTTACGAGGGGCACACTGAAGCTTTCTTT. As protein: CASSYEGHTEAFF.